Listed below are T cell receptor beta chains from one sample, sequenced in a study of type 1 regulatory T cells. TCRdb reanalysed the reads using MiXCR and keeps one entry per CDR3 protein. The sample shows about 68,000 distinct CDR3 sequences, 63% of them seen only once. What these receptors recognize is not known. The specimen sequenced was cultured T cells, either the whole culture or a sorted T cell fraction (not recorded which). These receptors were collected from a human donor in good health. Each CDR3 is given with its conserved first and last residue. Each record gives: J gene, clone size, V gene, D gene, CDR3 protein, CDR3 DNA. A D gene is named only where the DNA matches it firmly. For some rows the clone size is stated as once, few or many, or as a class when expanded; others skip it.

j_call: TRBJ1-3
clone_size: few
v_call: TRBV12-3/TRBV12-4
d_call: -
cdr3_aa: CASSSTSYSGNTIYF
cdr3_nt: TGTGCCAGCAGTTCTACCAGCTACTCTGGAAACACCATATATTTT

j_call: TRBJ1-1
clone_size: -
v_call: TRBV12-3/TRBV12-4
d_call: -
cdr3_aa: CASSDQPRVNTEAFF
cdr3_nt: TGTGCCAGCAGCGATCAACCCAGGGTGAACACTGAAGCTTTCTTT

j_call: TRBJ1-1
clone_size: -
v_call: TRBV3-1
d_call: -
cdr3_aa: CASKLGPRTEAFF
cdr3_nt: TGTGCCAGCAAACTGGGGCCGAGGACTGAAGCTTTCTTT

j_call: TRBJ2-7
clone_size: few
v_call: TRBV5-1
d_call: TRBD2
cdr3_aa: CASSLAQREDQPEQYF
cdr3_nt: TGCGCCAGCAGCTTGGCCCAGCGGGAGGATCAACCGGAGCAGTACTTC

j_call: TRBJ2-2
clone_size: -
v_call: TRBV4-2
d_call: -
cdr3_aa: CASSQSRGSGELFF
cdr3_nt: TGTGCCAGCAGCCAATCTCGGGGGTCCGGGGAGCTGTTTTTT

j_call: TRBJ2-1
clone_size: -
v_call: TRBV12-3/TRBV12-4
d_call: TRBD2
cdr3_aa: CASRTSGGHNEQFF
cdr3_nt: TGTGCCAGCAGAACTAGCGGGGGACACAATGAGCAGTTCTTC

j_call: TRBJ2-5
clone_size: -
v_call: TRBV7-6
d_call: TRBD2
cdr3_aa: CASSLRLAGQETQYF
cdr3_nt: TGTGCCAGCAGCTTACGACTAGCGGGACAAGAGACCCAGTACTTC

j_call: TRBJ1-2
clone_size: -
v_call: TRBV5-8
d_call: TRBD1
cdr3_aa: CASSRGQEGYGYTF
cdr3_nt: TGTGCCAGCAGCCGCGGACAGGAAGGCTATGGCTACACCTTC

j_call: TRBJ2-5
clone_size: -
v_call: TRBV19
d_call: -
cdr3_aa: CASSIGKIETQYF
cdr3_nt: TGTGCCAGTAGTATCGGGAAAATAGAGACCCAGTACTTC

j_call: TRBJ1-3
clone_size: -
v_call: TRBV27
d_call: TRBD1
cdr3_aa: CASRTTGTSGNTIYF
cdr3_nt: TGTGCCAGCAGGACGACAGGGACCTCTGGAAACACCATATATTTT

j_call: TRBJ1-1
clone_size: -
v_call: TRBV10-2
d_call: -
cdr3_aa: CASSEAIGPTEAFF
cdr3_nt: TGCGCCAGCAGTGAGGCGATCGGTCCCACTGAAGCTTTCTTT

j_call: TRBJ2-1
clone_size: few
v_call: TRBV7-2
d_call: -
cdr3_aa: CASSLRAPTHEQFF
cdr3_nt: TGTGCCAGCAGCTTAAGGGCCCCCACCCATGAGCAGTTCTTC

j_call: TRBJ2-1
clone_size: few
v_call: TRBV6-2/TRBV6-3
d_call: TRBD2
cdr3_aa: CASRPGLVRNEQFF
cdr3_nt: TGTGCCAGCAGGCCGGGACTAGTAAGAAATGAGCAGTTCTTC

j_call: TRBJ2-7
clone_size: -
v_call: TRBV10-3
d_call: -
cdr3_aa: CTISESGSSHVEQYF
cdr3_nt: TGTACCATCAGTGAGTCGGGCAGTAGTCATGTCGAGCAGTACTTC